This T cell receptor (beta chain) came from a study of human T cells and chemical hapten exposure. Turning to the study itself: TCR yields per sample varied mostly from small pooled library volume differences. Notes on the study in general: No alteration of TCRs above 1 in 1000 frequency was seen with DPC sensitization.

The time point was: healthy volunteer bleed at 6 weeks. Unfractionated whole blood yielded total RNA. This clonotype appeared many times. Its specificity is unknown. Per the original methods: A per-sample median of roughly 96,000 TCRs was observed, with a range of roughly 20,000 to 750,000. From the RACE reads, TCRdb called clonotypes with MiXCR, one entry per CDR3 protein. These V and J calls originate from TCRdb's pipeline instead of the authors' own analysis. The sample has 44,000 or so distinct CDR3 sequences, about 3.5% seen once. This clonotype originated in a human donor in good health. Some clones in this sample may be carry-over from other donors' samples. The specimen was whole blood.

CDR3: CASSQGSRGRRTEAFF. The CDR3 DNA sequence: TGTGCCAGCAGCCAAGGGTCTCGGGGGCGTCGTACTGAAGCTTTCTTT. The gene calls are TRBV3-1 and TRBJ1-1, with D perhaps matching TRBD1 (6 bases). The V gene's germline CDR1 is LGHDT and CDR2 YNNKEL (reference sequence). V was trimmed by 1 base and J by 5 bases, leaving 17 bases between them. This CDR3 has 16 residues.